This T cell receptor (beta chain) was recovered during a study of blood T cell repertoires in COVID-19. Here immunoSEQ multiplex PCR was the method, and the copy in TCRdb shows in-frame clones only, minus some. The sample holds about 260,000 clones, about 88% seen once. The V gene lost 2 bases and the J gene lost 0 bases, with 11 bases spanning the gap. The CDR3 has 16 residues. Per germline, CDR1 KGHSH and CDR2 LQKENI. Sequenced: PBMCs or T cells enriched from blood (not recorded which). V gene TRBV18 combines with J gene TRBJ1-3; D remains unclear. This TCR derives from a woman between 45 and 65 years old who had recovered from COVID-19. The CDR3 sequence: CASSPGSGSSGNTIYF. The CDR3 DNA reads as TGTGCCAGCTCACCAGGCTCGGGGTCCTCTGGAAACACCATATATTTT.